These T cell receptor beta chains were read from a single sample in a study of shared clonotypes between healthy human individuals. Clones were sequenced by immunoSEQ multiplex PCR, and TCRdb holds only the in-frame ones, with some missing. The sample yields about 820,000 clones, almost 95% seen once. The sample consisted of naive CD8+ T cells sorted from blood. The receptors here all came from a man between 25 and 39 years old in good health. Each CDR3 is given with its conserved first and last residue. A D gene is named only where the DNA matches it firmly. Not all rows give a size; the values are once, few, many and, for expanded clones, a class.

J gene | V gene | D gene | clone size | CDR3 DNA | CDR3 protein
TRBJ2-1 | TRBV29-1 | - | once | TGCAGCGTGACGGATTACAATGAGCAGTTCTTC | CSVTDYNEQFF
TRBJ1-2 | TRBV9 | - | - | TGTGCCAGCAGCGCTCGAAGGGTGGATGGCTACACCTTC | CASSARRVDGYTF
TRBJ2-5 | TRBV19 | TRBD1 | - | TGTGCCAGTAGTGGACAGGGCCAAGAGACCCAGTACTTC | CASSGQGQETQYF
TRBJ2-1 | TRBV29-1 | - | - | TGCAGCGTGGGGGCCCACATGGGCGAATACAATGAGCAGTTCTTC | CSVGAHMGEYNEQFF
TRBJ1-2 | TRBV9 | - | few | TGTGCCAGCAGCGCTGGGGGTTATGGCTACACCTTC | CASSAGGYGYTF
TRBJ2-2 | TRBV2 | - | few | TGTGCCAGCAACACAGGGCCGAACACCGGGGAGCTGTTTTTT | CASNTGPNTGELFF
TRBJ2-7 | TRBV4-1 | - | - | TGCGCCAGCAGCCAAGAGGACGCAAGCTCCTACGAGCAGTACTTC | CASSQEDASSYEQYF
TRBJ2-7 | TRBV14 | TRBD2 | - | TGTGCCAGCAGCCAAGATCGGGCCGGGACTAGCGGGAAGGTGTACGAGCAGTACTTC | CASSQDRAGTSGKVYEQYF
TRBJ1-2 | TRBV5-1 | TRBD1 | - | TGCGCCAGCAGCTTGGCCGGGACAGGGTCGCGTGTAGAATATGGCTACACCTTC | CASSLAGTGSRVEYGYTF
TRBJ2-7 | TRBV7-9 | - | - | TGTGCCAGCAGCTTACCCGGGAGCTCCTACGAGCAGTACTTC | CASSLPGSSYEQYF
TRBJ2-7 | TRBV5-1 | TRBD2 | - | TGCGCCAGCAGCTCGTTAGCGGGCCTCTCCTACGAGCAGTACTTC | CASSSLAGLSYEQYF
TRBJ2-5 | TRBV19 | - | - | TGTGCCAGTAGTGCTTCCCTAGGGGGGAAGACCCAGTACTTC | CASSASLGGKTQYF
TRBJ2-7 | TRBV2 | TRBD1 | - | TGTGCCAGCAGTGAAAACCCGGGACAGGGGAGGCTTCAGCAGTACTTC | CASSENPGQGRLQQYF
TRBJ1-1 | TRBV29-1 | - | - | TGCAGCATAGAAACAGGTAAAGGAACTGAAGCTTTCTTT | CSIETGKGTEAFF
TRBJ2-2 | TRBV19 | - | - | TGTGCCAGTAGTACCGACATTTTAGGGGAGCTGTTTTTT | CASSTDILGELFF
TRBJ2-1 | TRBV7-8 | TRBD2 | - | TGTGCCAGCAGCCTACGAATTGCGACTAGCGGGGGCGGAAATGAGCAGTTCTTC | CASSLRIATSGGGNEQFF